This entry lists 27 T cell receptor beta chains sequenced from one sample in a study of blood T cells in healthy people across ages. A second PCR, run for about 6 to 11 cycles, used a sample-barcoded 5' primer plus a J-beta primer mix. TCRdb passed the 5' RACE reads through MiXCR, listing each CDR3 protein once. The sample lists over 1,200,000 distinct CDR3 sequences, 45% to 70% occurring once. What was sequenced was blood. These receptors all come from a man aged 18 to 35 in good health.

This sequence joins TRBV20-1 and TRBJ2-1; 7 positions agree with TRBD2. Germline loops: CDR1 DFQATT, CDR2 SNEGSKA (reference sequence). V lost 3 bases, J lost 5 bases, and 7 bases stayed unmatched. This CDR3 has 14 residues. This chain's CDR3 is CSARAGDKNNEQFF. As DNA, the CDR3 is TGCAGTGCTAGGGCGGGGGATAAGAACAATGAGCAGTTCTTC.

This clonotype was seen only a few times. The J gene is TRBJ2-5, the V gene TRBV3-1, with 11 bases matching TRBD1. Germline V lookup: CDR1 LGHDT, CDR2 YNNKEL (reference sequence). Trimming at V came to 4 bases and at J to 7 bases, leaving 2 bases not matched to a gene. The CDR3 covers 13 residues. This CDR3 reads CASSLGQGATQYF. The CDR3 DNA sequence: TGTGCCAGCAGCCTCGGACAGGGGGCGACCCAGTACTTC.

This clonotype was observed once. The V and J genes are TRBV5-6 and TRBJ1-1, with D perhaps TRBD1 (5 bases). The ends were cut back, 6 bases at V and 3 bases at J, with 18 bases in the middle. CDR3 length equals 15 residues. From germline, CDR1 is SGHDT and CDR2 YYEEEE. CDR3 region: CASNTGPSVDTEAFF. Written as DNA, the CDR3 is TGTGCCAGCAATACAGGACCGTCGGTTGACACTGAAGCTTTCTTT.

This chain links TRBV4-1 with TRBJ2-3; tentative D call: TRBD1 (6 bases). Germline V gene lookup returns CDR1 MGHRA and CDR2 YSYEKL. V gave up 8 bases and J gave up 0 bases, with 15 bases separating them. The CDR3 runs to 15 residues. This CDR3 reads CASGWGTSSTDTQYF. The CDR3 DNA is TGCGCCAGCGGATGGGGGACATCTAGCACAGATACGCAGTATTTT.

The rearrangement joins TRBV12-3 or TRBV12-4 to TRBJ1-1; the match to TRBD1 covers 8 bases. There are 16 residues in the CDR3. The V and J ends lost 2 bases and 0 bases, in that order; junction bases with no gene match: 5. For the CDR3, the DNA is TGTGCCAGCAGTTTACTCCTGACAGGGGTGAACACTGAAGCTTTCTTT. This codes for CASSLLLTGVNTEAFF.

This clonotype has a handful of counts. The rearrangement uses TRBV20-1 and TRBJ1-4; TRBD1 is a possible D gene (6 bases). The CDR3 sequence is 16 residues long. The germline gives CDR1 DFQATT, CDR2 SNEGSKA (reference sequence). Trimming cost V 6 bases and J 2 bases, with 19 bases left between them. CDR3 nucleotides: TGCAGTGCCCTTCCCAGGGGAAGCGCGACTAATGAAAAACTGTTTTTT. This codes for CSALPRGSATNEKLFF.

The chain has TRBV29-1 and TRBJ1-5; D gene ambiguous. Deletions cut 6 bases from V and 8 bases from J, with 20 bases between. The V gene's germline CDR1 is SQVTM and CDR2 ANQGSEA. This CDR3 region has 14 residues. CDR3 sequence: CSVRGHNTREPQHF. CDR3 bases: TGCAGCGTCCGAGGGCACAATACTAGGGAGCCCCAGCATTTT.

CDR3 DNA sequence: TGCGCCAGCAGCCTCTTGGCGGACCGATACTACGAGCAGTACTTC. Its translation is CASSLLADRYYEQYF. V is TRBV4-1 and J is TRBJ2-7; D remains unclear. This CDR3 is built from 15 residues. V lost 4 bases and J 3 bases, leaving 16 bases between the germline ends. CDR1 and CDR2 (germline): MGHRA, YSYEKL.

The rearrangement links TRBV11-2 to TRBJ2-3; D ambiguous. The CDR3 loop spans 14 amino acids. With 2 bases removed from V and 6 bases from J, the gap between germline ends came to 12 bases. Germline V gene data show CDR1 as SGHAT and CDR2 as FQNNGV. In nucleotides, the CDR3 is TGTGCCAGCAGCTTAAACTTAAAAGGTGATACGCAGTATTTT. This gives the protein CASSLNLKGDTQYF.

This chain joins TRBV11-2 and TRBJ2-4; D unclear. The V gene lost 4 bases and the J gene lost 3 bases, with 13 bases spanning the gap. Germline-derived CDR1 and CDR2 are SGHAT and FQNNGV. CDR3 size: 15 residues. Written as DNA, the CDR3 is TGTGCCAGCAGCTATGGACGGCAGAACAAAAACATTCAGTACTTC. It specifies CASSYGRQNKNIQYF.

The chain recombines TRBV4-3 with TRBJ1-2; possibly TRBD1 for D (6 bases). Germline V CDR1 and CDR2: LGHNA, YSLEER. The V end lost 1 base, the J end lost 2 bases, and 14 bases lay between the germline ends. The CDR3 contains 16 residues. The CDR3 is CASSQGSRGINYGYTF. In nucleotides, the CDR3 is TGCGCCAGCAGCCAAGGCTCCAGGGGAATCAACTATGGCTACACCTTC.

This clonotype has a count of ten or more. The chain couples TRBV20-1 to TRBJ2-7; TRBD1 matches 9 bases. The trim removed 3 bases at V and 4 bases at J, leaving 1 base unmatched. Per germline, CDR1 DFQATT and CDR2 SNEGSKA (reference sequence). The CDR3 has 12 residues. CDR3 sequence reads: CSASDRGYEQYF. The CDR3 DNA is TGCAGTGCTAGTGACAGGGGGTACGAGCAGTACTTC.

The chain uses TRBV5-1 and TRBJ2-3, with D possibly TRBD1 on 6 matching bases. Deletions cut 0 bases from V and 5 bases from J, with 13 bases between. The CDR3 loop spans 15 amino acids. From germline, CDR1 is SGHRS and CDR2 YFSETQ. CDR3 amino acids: CASSLVGGLGDTQYF. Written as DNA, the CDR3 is TGCGCCAGCAGCTTGGTTGGGGGCCTTGGAGATACGCAGTATTTT.

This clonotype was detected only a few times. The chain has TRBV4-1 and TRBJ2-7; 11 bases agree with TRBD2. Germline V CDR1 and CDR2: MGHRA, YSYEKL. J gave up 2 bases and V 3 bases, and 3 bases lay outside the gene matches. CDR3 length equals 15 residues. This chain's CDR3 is CASSQLAGGPYEQYF. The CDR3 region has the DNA TGCGCCAGCAGCCAGCTAGCGGGAGGTCCCTACGAGCAGTACTTC.

CDR3 DNA: TGTGCCAGCACCCGTGCAGCGGGAGCGTACACCGGGGAGCTGTTTTTT. Its translation is CASTRAAGAYTGELFF. The V call is TRBV12-3 or TRBV12-4, the J call TRBJ2-2; 8 bases match TRBD2. Germline trimming cut 7 bases from V and 3 bases from J; bases unmatched to any gene: 10. The CDR3 length is 16 residues.

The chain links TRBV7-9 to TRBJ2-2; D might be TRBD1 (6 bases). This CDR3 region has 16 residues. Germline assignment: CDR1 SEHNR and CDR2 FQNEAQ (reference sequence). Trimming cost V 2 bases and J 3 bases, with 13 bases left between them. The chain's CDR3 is CASSLRGGIYTGELFF. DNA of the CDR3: TGTGCCAGCAGCTTAAGAGGGGGAATCTACACCGGGGAGCTGTTTTTT.

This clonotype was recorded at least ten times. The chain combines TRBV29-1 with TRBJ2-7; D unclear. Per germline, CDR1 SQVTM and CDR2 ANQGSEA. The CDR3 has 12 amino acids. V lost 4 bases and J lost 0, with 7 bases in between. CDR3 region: CSVGWNSYEQYF. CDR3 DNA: TGCAGCGTTGGGTGGAACTCCTACGAGCAGTACTTC.

The CDR3 spells CSARFSMGAFF. CDR3 DNA sequence: TGCAGTGCTAGATTCTCGATGGGAGCTTTCTTT. The genes are TRBV20-1 and TRBJ1-1; D uncertain. The germline V and J ends were trimmed by 2 bases and 10 bases, with 11 bases remaining between them. Germline-derived CDR1 and CDR2 are DFQATT and SNEGSKA (reference sequence). The CDR3 sequence is 11 residues long.

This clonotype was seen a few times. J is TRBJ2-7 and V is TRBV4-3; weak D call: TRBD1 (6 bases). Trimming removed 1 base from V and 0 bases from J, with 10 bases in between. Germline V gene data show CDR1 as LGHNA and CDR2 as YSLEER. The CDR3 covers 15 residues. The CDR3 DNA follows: TGCGCCAGCAGCCAAGCGCCAGGGGACTCCTACGAGCAGTACTTC. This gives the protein CASSQAPGDSYEQYF.

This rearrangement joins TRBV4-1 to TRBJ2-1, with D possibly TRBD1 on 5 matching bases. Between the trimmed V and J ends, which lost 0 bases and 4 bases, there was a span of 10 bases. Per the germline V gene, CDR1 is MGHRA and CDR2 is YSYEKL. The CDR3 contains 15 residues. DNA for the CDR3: TGCGCCAGCAGCCAAGACTGGGGCCCTTACAATGAGCAGTTCTTC. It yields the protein CASSQDWGPYNEQFF.

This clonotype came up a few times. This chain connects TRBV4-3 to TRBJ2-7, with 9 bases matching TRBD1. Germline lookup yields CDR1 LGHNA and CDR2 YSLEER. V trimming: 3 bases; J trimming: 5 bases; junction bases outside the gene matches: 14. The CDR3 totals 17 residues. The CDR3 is CASSHIVNRGRDHEQYF. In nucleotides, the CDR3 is TGCGCCAGCAGCCACATCGTAAACAGGGGGCGCGACCACGAGCAGTACTTC.

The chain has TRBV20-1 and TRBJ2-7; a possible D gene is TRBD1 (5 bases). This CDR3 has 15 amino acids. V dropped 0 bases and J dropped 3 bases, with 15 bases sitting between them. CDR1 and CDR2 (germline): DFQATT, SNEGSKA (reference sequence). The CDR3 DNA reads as TGCAGTGCTAGAGATCTCAGGGTACCCGGCTACGAGCAGTACTTC. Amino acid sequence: CSARDLRVPGYEQYF.

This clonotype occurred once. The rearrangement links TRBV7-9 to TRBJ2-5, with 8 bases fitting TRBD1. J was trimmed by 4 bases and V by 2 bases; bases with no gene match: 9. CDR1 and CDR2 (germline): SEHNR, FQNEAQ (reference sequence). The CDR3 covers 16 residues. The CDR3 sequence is CASSLPSMDRAETQYF. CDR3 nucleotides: TGTGCCAGCAGCTTACCAAGTATGGACAGGGCAGAGACCCAGTACTTC.

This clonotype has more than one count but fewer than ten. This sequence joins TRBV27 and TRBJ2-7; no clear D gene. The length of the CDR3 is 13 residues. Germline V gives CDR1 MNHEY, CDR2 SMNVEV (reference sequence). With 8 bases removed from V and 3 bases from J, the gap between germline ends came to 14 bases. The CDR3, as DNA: TGTGCCAGCGCAGTCTTAGGTGGCTACGAGCAGTACTTC. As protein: CASAVLGGYEQYF.

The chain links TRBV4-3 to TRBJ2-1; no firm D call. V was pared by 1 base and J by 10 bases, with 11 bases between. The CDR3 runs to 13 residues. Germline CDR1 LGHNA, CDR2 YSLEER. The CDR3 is CASSQGPTKEQFF. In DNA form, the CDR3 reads TGCGCCAGCAGCCAAGGTCCCACTAAGGAGCAGTTCTTC.

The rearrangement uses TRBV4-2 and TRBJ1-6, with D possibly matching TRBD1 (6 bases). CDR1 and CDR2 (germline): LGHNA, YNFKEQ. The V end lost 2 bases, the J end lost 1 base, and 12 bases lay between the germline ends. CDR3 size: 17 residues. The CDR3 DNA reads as TGTGCCAGCAGCCAAACAATAGGACAGTCCTATAATTCACCCCTCCACTTT. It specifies CASSQTIGQSYNSPLHF.

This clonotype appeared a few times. The CDR3 reads CASLIQGLFSGANVLTF. The CDR3, as DNA: TGTGCCAGCTTGATACAGGGACTATTCTCTGGGGCCAACGTCCTGACTTTC. This chain links TRBV12-3 or TRBV12-4 with TRBJ2-6; perhaps TRBD2 as D (7 bases). The CDR3 consists of 17 residues. V lost 8 bases and J lost 0, with 17 bases in between.